This TCR beta chain was captured by sequencing in a study of T cell responses to AZD1222 COVID-19 vaccine. The overall study: Second doses were pooled across both intervals (about 4 or about 12 weeks). Study-wide results and caveats: Nearly half of the spike-specific TCRs reportedly recognize variant regions that carry no mutations. Donors were mostly white British, more females; clonal diversity possibly underestimated. Spike-specific TCR breadth and depth both grew after two AZD1222 doses.

TCRdb's copy holds only in-frame clones and misses some; the assay was immunoSEQ multiplex PCR. The profile shows about 110,000 clones, roughly 90% of them singletons. With regard to this clone: Antigen: not known.

The CDR3 runs 14 residues. Trimming took 4 bases from V and 8 from J, leaving 16 bases between them. Germline V gives CDR1 SGHKS, CDR2 YYEKEE (reference sequence). The V gene is TRBV5-5, the J gene TRBJ2-1, with a tentative D call TRBD2 (5 bases). The material sequenced was peripheral blood, taken on day 0 of AZD1222 vaccination. The TCR originated in an adult in good health. CDR3 sequence reads: CASSRLGVLYEQFF. The CDR3, as DNA: TGTGCCAGCAGCCGCCTGGGAGTTCTTTATGAGCAGTTCTTC.